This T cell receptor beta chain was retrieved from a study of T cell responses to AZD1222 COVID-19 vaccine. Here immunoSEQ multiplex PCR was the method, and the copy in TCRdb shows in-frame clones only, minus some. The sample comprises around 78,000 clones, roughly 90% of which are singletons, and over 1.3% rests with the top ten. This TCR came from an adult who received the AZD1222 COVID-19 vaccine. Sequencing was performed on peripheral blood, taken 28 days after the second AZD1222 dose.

The CDR3, as DNA: TGTGCCAGCAGCGCCTCAGGGGTTTTCCAGAGAGAGACCCAGTACTTC. It translates to CASSASGVFQRETQYF. J is TRBJ2-5 and V is TRBV7-2; tentative D call: TRBD1 (6 bases). This CDR3 has 16 residues. The germline CDR1 and CDR2 sequences are SGHTA and FQGNSA. The V end lost 5 bases, the J end lost 4 bases, and 20 bases lay between the germline ends.